This TCR beta chain stems from a study of long-term antiretroviral therapy in people with HIV. Study overall: Some samples came about a decade before the 2015 immediate-ART recommendation, and these were the earliest.

Germline V gene sequence: CDR1 SGHRS, CDR2 YFSETQ. CDR3 length equals 15 residues. Trimming left V 1 base short and J 7 bases short, with 15 bases between. Whole-study results and caveats: Blood in the study was drawn between the mid-2000s and the late 2010s, possibly under older ART regimens, which may be less effective than current ones. All time points showed a repertoire dominated by clones expanded before ART. Compared with controls, HIV repertoires showed narrower CDR3 length ranges.

Sequencing used immunoSEQ v3.0 at survey level. Method: immunoSEQ multiplex PCR; TCRdb's copy keeps in-frame clones and lacks some. The profile covers approximately 9,000 clones, with 80% to 85% appearing a single time and roughly 9.5% taken by the ten largest. Comment on this clone: What it recognizes is unknown.

Specimen: unsorted PBMCs, collected 0.3 years before starting antiretroviral therapy. The chain joins TRBV5-1 to TRBJ2-1, with D maybe TRBD1 (6 bases). This clonotype was sampled from a man aged 30 to 39 with HIV. The CDR3 region is CASSLSAGADNEQFF. CDR3 nucleotides: TGCGCCAGCAGCTTGTCGGCAGGGGCAGATAATGAGCAGTTCTTC.